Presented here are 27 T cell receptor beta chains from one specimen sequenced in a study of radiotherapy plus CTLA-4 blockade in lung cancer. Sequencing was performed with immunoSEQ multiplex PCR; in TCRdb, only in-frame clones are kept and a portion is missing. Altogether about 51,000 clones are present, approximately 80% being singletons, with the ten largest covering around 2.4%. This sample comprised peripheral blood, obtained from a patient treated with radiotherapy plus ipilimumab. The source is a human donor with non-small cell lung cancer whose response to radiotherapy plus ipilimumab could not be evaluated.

In DNA form, the CDR3 reads TGTGCCAGCAGCCAAGGTGTGGGCCAGGGTCTAAATGAAAAACTGTTTTTT. Protein sequence: CASSQGVGQGLNEKLFF. The chain couples TRBV4-2 to TRBJ1-4; tentatively, D is TRBD1 (5 bases). V lost 1 base, J lost 5 bases, and 17 bases lay in between. The CDR3 sequence is 17 residues long. The germline gives CDR1 LGHNA, CDR2 YNFKEQ.

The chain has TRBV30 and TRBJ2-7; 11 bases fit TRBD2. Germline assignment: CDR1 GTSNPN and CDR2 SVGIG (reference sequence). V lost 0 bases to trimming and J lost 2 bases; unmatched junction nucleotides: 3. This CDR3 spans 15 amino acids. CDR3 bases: TGTGCCTGGAGTGTGTTAGCGGGAGGGACCTACGAGCAGTACTTC. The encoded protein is CAWSVLAGGTYEQYF.

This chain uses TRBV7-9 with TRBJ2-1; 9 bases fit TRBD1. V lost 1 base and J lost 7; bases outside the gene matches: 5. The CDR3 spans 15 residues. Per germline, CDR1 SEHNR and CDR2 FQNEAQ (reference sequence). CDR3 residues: CASSLGTGVVNEQFF. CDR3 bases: TGTGCCAGCAGCTTAGGGACAGGGGTAGTTAATGAGCAGTTCTTC.

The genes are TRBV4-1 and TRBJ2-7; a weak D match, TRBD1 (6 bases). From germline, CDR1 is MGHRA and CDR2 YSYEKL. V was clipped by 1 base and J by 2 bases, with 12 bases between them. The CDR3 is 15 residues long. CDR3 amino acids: CASSQGRGQTYEQYF. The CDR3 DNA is TGCGCCAGCAGCCAAGGCCGAGGACAGACCTACGAGCAGTACTTC.

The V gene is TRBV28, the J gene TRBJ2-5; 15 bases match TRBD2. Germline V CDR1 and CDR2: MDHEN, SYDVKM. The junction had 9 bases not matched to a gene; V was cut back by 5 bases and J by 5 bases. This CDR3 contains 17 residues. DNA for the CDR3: TGTGCCAGCAGTCCGGGACTAGCGGGAGGCCGCCGGGAGACCCAGTACTTC. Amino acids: CASSPGLAGGRRETQYF.

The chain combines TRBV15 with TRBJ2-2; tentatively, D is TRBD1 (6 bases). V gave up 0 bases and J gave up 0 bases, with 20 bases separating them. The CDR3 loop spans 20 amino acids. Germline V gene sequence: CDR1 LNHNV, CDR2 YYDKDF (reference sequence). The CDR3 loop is CATSREEVERGIANTGELFF. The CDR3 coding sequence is TGTGCCACCAGCAGAGAGGAGGTGGAAAGGGGGATCGCGAACACCGGGGAGCTGTTTTTT.

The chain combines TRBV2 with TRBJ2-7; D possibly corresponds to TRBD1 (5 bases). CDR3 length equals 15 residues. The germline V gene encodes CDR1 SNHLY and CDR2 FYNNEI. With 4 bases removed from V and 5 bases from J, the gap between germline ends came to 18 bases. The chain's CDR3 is CASSAEAGRLHEQYF. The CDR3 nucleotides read TGTGCCAGCAGTGCCGAGGCAGGGCGACTCCACGAGCAGTACTTC.

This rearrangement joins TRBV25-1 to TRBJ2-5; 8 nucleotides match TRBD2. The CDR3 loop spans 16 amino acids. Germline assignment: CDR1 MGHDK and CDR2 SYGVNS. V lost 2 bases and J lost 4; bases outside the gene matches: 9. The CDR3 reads CASSEGGIAGGETQYF. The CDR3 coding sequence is TGTGCCAGCAGTGAAGGGGGGATTGCGGGGGGAGAGACCCAGTACTTC.

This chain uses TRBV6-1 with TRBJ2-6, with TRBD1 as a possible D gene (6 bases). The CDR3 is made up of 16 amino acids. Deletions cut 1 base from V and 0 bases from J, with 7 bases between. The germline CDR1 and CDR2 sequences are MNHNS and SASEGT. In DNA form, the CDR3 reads TGTGCCAGCAGTGAAGGGACAGCCTCTGGGGCCAACGTCCTGACTTTC. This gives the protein CASSEGTASGANVLTF.

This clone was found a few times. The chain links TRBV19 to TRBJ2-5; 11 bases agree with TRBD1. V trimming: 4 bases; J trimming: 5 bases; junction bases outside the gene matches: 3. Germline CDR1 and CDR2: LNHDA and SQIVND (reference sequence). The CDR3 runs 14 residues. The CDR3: CASSRGQGVETQYF. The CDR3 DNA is TGTGCCAGTAGTAGGGGACAGGGGGTTGAGACCCAGTACTTC.

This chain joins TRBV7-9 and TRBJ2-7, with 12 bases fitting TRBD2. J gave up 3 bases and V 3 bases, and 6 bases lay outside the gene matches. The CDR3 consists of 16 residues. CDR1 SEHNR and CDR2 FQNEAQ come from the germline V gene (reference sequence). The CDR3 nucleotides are TGTGCCAGCAGCTTGACTAGCGGGAGTCCTAACTACGAGCAGTACTTC. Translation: CASSLTSGSPNYEQYF.

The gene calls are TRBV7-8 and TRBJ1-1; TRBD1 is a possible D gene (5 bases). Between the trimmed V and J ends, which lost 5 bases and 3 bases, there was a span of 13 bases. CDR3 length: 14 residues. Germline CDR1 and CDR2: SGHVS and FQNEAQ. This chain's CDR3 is CASSKRGGDTEAFF. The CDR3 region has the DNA TGTGCCAGCAGCAAACGGGGAGGGGACACTGAAGCTTTCTTT. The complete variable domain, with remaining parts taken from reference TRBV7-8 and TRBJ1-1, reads GAGVSQSPRYKVAKRGQDVALRCDPISGHVSLFWYQQALGQGPEFLTYFQNEAQLDKSGLPSDRFFAERPEGSVSTLKIQRTQQEDSAVYLCASSKRGGDTEAFFGQGTRLTVV.

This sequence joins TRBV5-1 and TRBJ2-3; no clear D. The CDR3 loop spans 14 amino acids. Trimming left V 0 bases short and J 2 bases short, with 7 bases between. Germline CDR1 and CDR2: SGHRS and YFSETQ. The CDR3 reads CASSLDTPTDTQYF. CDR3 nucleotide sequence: TGCGCCAGCAGCTTGGACACACCCACAGATACGCAGTATTTT.

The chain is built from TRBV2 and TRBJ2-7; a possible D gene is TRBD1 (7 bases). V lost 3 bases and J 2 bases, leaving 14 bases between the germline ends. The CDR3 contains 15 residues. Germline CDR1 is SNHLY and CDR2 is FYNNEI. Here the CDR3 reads CASSEGGRGAYEQYF. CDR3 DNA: TGTGCCAGCAGTGAGGGGGGCAGGGGGGCCTACGAGCAGTACTTC. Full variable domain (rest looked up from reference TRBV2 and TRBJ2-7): EPEVTQTPSHQVTQMGQEVILRCVPISNHLYFYWYRQILGQKVEFLVSFYNNEISEKSEIFDDQFSVERPDGSNFTLKIRSTKLEDSAMYFCASSEGGRGAYEQYFGPGTRLTVT.

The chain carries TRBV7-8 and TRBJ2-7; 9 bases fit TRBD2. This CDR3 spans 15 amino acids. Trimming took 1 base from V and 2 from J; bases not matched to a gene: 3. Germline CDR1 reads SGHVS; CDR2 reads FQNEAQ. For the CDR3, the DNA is TGTGCCAGCAGCTTAGTGGGCGGGGGGGCCTACGAGCAGTACTTC. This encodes CASSLVGGGAYEQYF.

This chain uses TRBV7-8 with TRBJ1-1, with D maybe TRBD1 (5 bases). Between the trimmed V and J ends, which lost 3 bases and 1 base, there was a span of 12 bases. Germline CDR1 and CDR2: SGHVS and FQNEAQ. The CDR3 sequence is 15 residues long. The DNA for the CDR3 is TGTGCCAGCAGCTTTGGAGGGCAGGGGAACACTGAAGCTTTCTTT. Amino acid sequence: CASSFGGQGNTEAFF.

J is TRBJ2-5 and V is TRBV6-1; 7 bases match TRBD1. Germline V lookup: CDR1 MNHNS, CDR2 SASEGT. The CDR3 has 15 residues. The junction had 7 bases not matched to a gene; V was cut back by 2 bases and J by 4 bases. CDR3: CASSEIKAGGETQYF. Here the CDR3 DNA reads TGTGCCAGCAGTGAAATTAAGGCAGGGGGAGAGACCCAGTACTTC.

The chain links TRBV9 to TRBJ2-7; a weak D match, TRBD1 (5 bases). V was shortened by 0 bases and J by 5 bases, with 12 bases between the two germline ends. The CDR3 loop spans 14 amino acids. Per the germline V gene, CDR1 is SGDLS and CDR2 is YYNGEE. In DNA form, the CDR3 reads TGTGCCAGCAGCGTAGCCGGACATCGGGACGAGCAGTACTTC. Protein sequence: CASSVAGHRDEQYF. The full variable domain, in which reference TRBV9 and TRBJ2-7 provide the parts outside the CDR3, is DSGVTQTPKHLITATGQRVTLRCSPRSGDLSVYWYQQSLDQGLQFLIQYYNGEERAKGNILERFSAQQFPDLHSELNLSSLELGDSALYFCASSVAGHRDEQYFGPGTRLTVT.

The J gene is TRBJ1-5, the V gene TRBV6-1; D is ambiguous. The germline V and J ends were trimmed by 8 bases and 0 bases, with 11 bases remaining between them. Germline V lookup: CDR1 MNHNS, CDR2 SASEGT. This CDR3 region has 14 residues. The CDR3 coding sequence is TGTGCCAGCGCCTCAACTTATAGCAATCAGCCCCAGCATTTT. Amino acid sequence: CASASTYSNQPQHF.

CDR3 nucleotide sequence: TGTGCCAGTGAGACCGGGACAGCTGTTAACAATGAGCAGTTCTTC. It codes for CASETGTAVNNEQFF. The genes are TRBV6-1 and TRBJ2-1; 7 nucleotides line up with TRBD1. The CDR3 is 15 residues long. V lost 9 bases and J lost 5; bases outside the gene matches: 13. Germline loops: CDR1 MNHNS, CDR2 SASEGT.

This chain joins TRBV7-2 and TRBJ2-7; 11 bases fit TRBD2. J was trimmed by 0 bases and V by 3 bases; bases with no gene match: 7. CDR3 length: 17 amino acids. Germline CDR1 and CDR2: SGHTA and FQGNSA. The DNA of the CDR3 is TGTGCCAGCAGCTTTTCTAGCGGGGGGATGAGCTCCTACGAGCAGTACTTC. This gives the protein CASSFSSGGMSSYEQYF.

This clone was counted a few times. CDR3 nucleotide sequence: TGTGCCATCAGAGAAGGACAGGGGGCGGACACTGAAGCTTTCTTT. Residues: CAIREGQGADTEAFF. V and J are TRBV10-3 and TRBJ1-1, with 11 bases matching TRBD1. Looked up from germline, CDR1 is ENHRY and CDR2 is SYGVKD. V was pared by 6 bases and J by 3 bases, with 6 bases of the junction left unmatched. The CDR3 length is 15 residues.

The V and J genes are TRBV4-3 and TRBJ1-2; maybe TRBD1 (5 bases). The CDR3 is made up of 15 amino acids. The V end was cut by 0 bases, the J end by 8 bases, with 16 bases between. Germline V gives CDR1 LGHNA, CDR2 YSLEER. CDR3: CASSQDLTQGWGYTF. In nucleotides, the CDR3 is TGCGCCAGCAGCCAAGATTTAACGCAGGGCTGGGGCTACACCTTC.

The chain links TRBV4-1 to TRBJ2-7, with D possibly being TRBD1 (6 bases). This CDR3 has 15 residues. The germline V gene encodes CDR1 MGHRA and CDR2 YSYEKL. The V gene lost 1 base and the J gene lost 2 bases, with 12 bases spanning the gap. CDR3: CASSQGQAATYEQYF. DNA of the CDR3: TGCGCCAGCAGCCAAGGACAGGCGGCAACCTACGAGCAGTACTTC.

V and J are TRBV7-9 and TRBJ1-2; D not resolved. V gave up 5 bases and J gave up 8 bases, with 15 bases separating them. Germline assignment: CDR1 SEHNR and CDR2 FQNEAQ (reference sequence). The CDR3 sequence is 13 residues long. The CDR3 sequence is CASSTATGVGYTF. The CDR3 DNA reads TGTGCCAGCAGCACCGCGACGGGAGTAGGCTACACCTTC.

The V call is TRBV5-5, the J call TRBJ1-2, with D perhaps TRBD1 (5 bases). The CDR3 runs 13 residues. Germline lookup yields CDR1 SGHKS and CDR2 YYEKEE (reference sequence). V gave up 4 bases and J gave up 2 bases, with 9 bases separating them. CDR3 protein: CASSDSNNYGYTF. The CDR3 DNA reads TGTGCCAGCAGCGACAGTAACAACTATGGCTACACCTTC.

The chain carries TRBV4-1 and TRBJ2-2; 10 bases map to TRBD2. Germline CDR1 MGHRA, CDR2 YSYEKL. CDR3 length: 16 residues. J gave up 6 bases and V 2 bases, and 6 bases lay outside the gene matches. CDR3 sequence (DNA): TGCGCCAGCAGCCAACCAGCGGGAGGGACGGCCGGGGAGCTGTTTTTT. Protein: CASSQPAGGTAGELFF.